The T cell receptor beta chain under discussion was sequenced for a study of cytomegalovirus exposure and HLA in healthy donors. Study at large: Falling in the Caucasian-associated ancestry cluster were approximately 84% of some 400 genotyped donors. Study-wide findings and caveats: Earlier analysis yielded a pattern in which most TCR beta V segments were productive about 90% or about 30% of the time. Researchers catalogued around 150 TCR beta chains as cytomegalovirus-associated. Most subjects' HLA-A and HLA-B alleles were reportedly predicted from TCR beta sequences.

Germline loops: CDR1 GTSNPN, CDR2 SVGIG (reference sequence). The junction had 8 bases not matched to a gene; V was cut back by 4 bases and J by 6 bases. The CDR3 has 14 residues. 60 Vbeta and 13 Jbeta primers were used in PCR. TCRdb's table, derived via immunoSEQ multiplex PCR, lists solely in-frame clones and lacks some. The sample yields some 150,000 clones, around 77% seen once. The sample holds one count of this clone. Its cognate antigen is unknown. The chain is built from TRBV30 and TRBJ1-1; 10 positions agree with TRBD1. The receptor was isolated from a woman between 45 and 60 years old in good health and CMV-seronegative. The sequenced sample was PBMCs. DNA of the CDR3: TGTGCCTGGAACTTGGGACAGGGGATCTCTGAAGCTTTCTTT. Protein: CAWNLGQGISEAFF.